This TCR beta chain is from a study of spatial heterogeneity in lung cancer. Each molecule of TCR cDNA was tagged with one unique molecular identifier. TCRdb itself ran the 5' RACE reads through MiXCR, one entry per CDR3 protein. The table has approximately 50,000 distinct CDR3 sequences, less than 9.5% seen once. The table lists this clonotype with many counts. Time point: blood at routine non-recurrence follow-up after resection. No cell sorting; template was whole RNA from tumor, lung tissue or PBMC. The source was PBMCs, collected at follow-up. This receptor was taken from a female donor with early-stage non-small cell lung cancer.

CDR3 bases: TGCAGTGCTAAGGGGGCGCCCGGGAACACTGAAGCTTTCTTT. Amino acids: CSAKGAPGNTEAFF. V is TRBV20-1 and J is TRBJ1-1; 7 nucleotides line up with TRBD1. The length of the CDR3 is 14 residues. The V segment lost 4 bases and the J segment 1 base; nucleotides outside the gene matches: 6. The V gene's germline CDR1 is DFQATT and CDR2 SNEGSKA (reference sequence).